This is a list of T cell receptor beta chains from one sample in a study of Ad26.COV2.S vaccination and SARS-CoV-2 variants. This table comes from immunoSEQ multiplex PCR, and its TCRdb copy is limited to in-frame clones, with some not included. The sample includes 300,000 to 400,000 clones, around 86% of them seen just once. The sequencing here drew on peripheral blood, taken in a trial of Ad26.COV2.S vaccine versus placebo. Receptor source: a person aged 18-60 years who received the Ad26.COV2.S COVID-19 vaccine or a placebo. CDR3s include the opening cysteine and the closing phenylalanine or tryptophan. D genes are given only for firm matches. Size is stated for part of the rows, as once, few or many counts, or as a class when the clone is expanded.

d_gene	j_gene	abundance	v_gene	CDR3aa	CDR3nt
-	TRBJ1-1	-	TRBV5-1	CASSLNSLNTEAFF	TGCGCCAGCAGCTTGAACAGCCTGAACACTGAAGCTTTCTTT
-	TRBJ1-3	-	TRBV7-2	CASSLYRSENTIYF	TGTGCCAGCAGCTTATATCGCTCAGAAAACACCATATATTTT
-	TRBJ2-1	-	TRBV9	CASSVDGNEQFF	TGTGCCAGCAGCGTAGACGGGAATGAGCAGTTCTTC
-	TRBJ1-2	-	TRBV18	CASSPGQNYGYTF	TGTGCCAGCTCACCAGGCCAAAACTATGGCTACACCTTC
-	TRBJ2-3	-	TRBV5-1	CASSLGGSPTDTQYF	TGCGCCAGCAGCTTGGGGGGGAGCCCCACAGATACGCAGTATTTT
-	TRBJ2-3	-	TRBV27	CASKRTQSTDTQYF	TGTGCCAGCAAAAGGACCCAGAGCACAGATACGCAGTATTTT
-	TRBJ1-2	-	TRBV4-1	CASSQTDTGIFYGYTF	TGCGCCAGCAGCCAAACCGACACAGGGATCTTCTATGGCTACACCTTC
TRBD2	TRBJ2-7	-	TRBV4-2	CASSQTPGLAGLYEQYF	TGTGCCAGCAGCCAAACCCCGGGACTAGCGGGGTTGTACGAGCAGTACTTC
TRBD1	TRBJ2-7	-	TRBV10-3	CAISPRDSSYEQYF	TGTGCCATCAGCCCCCGGGACAGCTCCTACGAGCAGTACTTC
-	TRBJ1-1	-	TRBV3-1/TRBV3-2	CASSQDYPGSTEAFF	TGTGCCAGCAGCCAAGATTACCCTGGGAGCACTGAAGCTTTCTTT
-	TRBJ1-1	-	TRBV30	CAWSVQRGTEAFF	TGTGCCTGGAGTGTACAACGAGGCACTGAAGCTTTCTTT
-	TRBJ1-1	-	TRBV5-4	CASSLDRRMNTEAFF	TGTGCCAGCAGCTTAGACAGGAGAATGAACACTGAAGCTTTCTTT
TRBD1	TRBJ2-7	few	TRBV6-5	CASTYAGQDNYEQYF	TGTGCCAGCACATACGCGGGACAGGACAACTACGAGCAGTACTTC
-	TRBJ1-3	-	TRBV4-3	CASSQDPGQSGNTIYF	TGCGCCAGCAGCCAAGATCCAGGGCAATCTGGAAACACCATATATTTT
-	TRBJ1-5	few	TRBV27	CASGTWGNQPQHF	TGTGCCAGCGGGACGTGGGGAAATCAGCCCCAGCATTTT
-	TRBJ2-7	-	TRBV29-1	CSVRYRASSYEQYF	TGCAGCGTTCGTTACAGGGCGAGCTCCTACGAGCAGTACTTC
-	TRBJ2-3	-	TRBV11-2	CASSQEPRTPTDTQYF	TGTGCCAGCAGCCAGGAGCCTAGAACCCCCACAGATACGCAGTATTTT
TRBD2	TRBJ2-1	-	TRBV5-1	CASNQAGSYNEQFF	TGCGCCAGCAACCAAGCGGGGTCCTACAATGAGCAGTTCTTC
-	TRBJ2-7	-	TRBV4-3	CASSQDRQASYEQYF	TGCGCCAGCAGCCAAGATCGACAGGCCTCCTACGAGCAGTACTTC
TRBD1	TRBJ2-7	-	TRBV27	CASSLGTGPSYEQYF	TGTGCCAGCAGTTTAGGGACAGGACCTAGCTACGAGCAGTACTTC
-	TRBJ1-5	few	TRBV19	CASSIEPGYNQPQHF	TGTGCCAGTAGTATAGAGCCCGGGTACAATCAGCCCCAGCATTTT
-	TRBJ1-4	-	TRBV6-5	CATRVGVGTNEKLFF	TGTGCCACAAGGGTGGGGGTAGGAACTAATGAAAAACTGTTTTTT
-	TRBJ2-5	-	TRBV19	CASSIAGQRETQYF	TGTGCCAGTAGTATAGCGGGTCAGAGGGAGACCCAGTACTTC
-	TRBJ1-5	-	TRBV24-1	CATPRDGPGPQHF	TGTGCCACCCCTCGGGACGGTCCGGGGCCCCAGCATTTT
TRBD1	TRBJ1-2	few	TRBV20-1	CSAGGTVGYTF	TGCAGTGCTGGTGGGACAGTTGGCTACACCTTC
-	TRBJ2-2	-	TRBV30	CAWRLGGGPGELFF	TGTGCCTGGAGGCTAGGAGGGGGCCCCGGGGAGCTGTTTTTT
-	TRBJ1-2	-	TRBV18	CASSPYGDYGYTF	TGTGCCAGCTCACCATACGGGGACTATGGCTACACCTTC
TRBD1	TRBJ1-6	once	TRBV30	CAWSVLRGRSYNSPLHF	TGTGCCTGGAGTGTACTCAGGGGGCGCTCCTATAATTCACCCCTCCACTTT
-	TRBJ1-1	once	TRBV5-1	CASGSDTEAFF	TGCGCCAGCGGGTCGGACACTGAAGCTTTCTTT
-	TRBJ1-5	-	TRBV5-6	CASSLGRGFNQPQHF	TGTGCCAGCAGCTTGGGACGGGGGTTCAATCAGCCCCAGCATTTT
TRBD1	TRBJ1-2	-	TRBV5-6	CASSLWAGQESNGYTF	TGTGCCAGCAGCTTGTGGGCGGGACAGGAATCAAATGGCTACACCTTC
-	TRBJ2-2	-	TRBV14	CASSQFSGELFF	TGTGCCAGCAGCCAATTCTCCGGGGAGCTGTTTTTT
TRBD2	TRBJ2-7	-	TRBV6-2/TRBV6-3	CASSSMRGTYEQYF	TGTGCCAGCAGTTCCATGCGGGGGACCTACGAGCAGTACTTC
TRBD1	TRBJ1-3	-	TRBV27	CASSPTGGTGNTIYF	TGTGCCAGCAGCCCAACAGGGGGCACCGGAAACACCATATATTTT
-	TRBJ2-3	-	TRBV6-4	CASSAQSRDTQYF	TGTGCCAGCAGTGCCCAGTCACGCGATACGCAGTATTTT
TRBD1	TRBJ2-2	-	TRBV7-2	CASSLVPQGASTGELFF	TGTGCCAGCAGCTTAGTCCCGCAGGGGGCGTCGACCGGGGAGCTGTTTTTT
-	TRBJ1-2	-	TRBV5-1	CASSPGTPYGYTF	TGCGCCAGCAGCCCCGGGACCCCCTATGGCTACACCTTC
-	TRBJ1-1	-	TRBV3-1/TRBV3-2	CASSQAQGYTEAFF	TGTGCCAGCAGCCAAGCACAGGGCTACACTGAAGCTTTCTTT
TRBD1	TRBJ1-2	-	TRBV10-2	CASSDGGQNYGYTF	TGCGCCAGCAGTGACGGGGGACAGAACTATGGCTACACCTTC
-	TRBJ1-5	-	TRBV19	CASTGQGRGPFGNQPQHF	TGTGCCAGTACGGGGCAGGGGAGGGGCCCTTTTGGCAATCAGCCCCAGCATTTT
-	TRBJ2-4	-	TRBV21-1	CASPGQGRNIQYF	TGTGCCAGCCCAGGACAGGGGAGGAACATTCAGTACTTC
TRBD1	TRBJ1-5	-	TRBV6-2/TRBV6-3	CASSFGTGGGQPQHF	TGTGCCAGCAGTTTCGGGACAGGAGGAGGTCAGCCCCAGCATTTT
-	TRBJ1-1	-	TRBV24-1	CATSAGEYTEAFF	TGTGCCACCAGTGCAGGGGAATACACTGAAGCTTTCTTT
TRBD2	TRBJ2-1	once	TRBV11-3	CASSLDSGLAGVYHEQFF	TGTGCCAGCAGCTTAGACTCGGGACTAGCGGGGGTATACCATGAGCAGTTCTTC
-	TRBJ1-5	-	TRBV16	CASSQSAGDNQPQHF	TGTGCCAGCAGCCAATCGGCAGGGGACAATCAGCCCCAGCATTTT
-	TRBJ1-4	-	TRBV5-1	CASCRVRATNEKLFF	TGCGCCAGCTGCCGAGTCAGGGCAACTAATGAAAAACTGTTTTTT